Sequencing of this T cell receptor beta chain was carried out in a study of cytomegalovirus exposure and HLA in healthy donors. About this clone: Its antigen is unidentified.

The CDR3 spans 16 residues. Germline CDR1 is SGHRS and CDR2 is YFSETQ. Trimming removed 1 base at V and 5 bases at J, with 16 bases between. It was with 60 Vbeta and 13 Jbeta primers that the PCR ran. Generated by immunoSEQ multiplex PCR, the TCRdb table keeps only in-frame clones and is missing some. The table records 100,000 to 150,000 clones, approximately 77% of them present only once. Findings and caveats of the study: Analyzed later, association rates of TCRs varied across HLA loci, with DRB1 most and HLA-C fewest. TCR beta chains associated with HLA were, in a later analysis, more clonally expanded than equally common others.

The TCR comes from a woman between 55 and 75 years old in good health and CMV-seronegative. V usage is TRBV5-1 and J usage is TRBJ2-1, with a possible D match to TRBD1 (6 bases). The sample comprised PBMCs. CDR3 residues: CASSLPQTGKDNEQFF. CDR3 nucleotide sequence: TGCGCCAGCAGCTTGCCCCAAACAGGGAAGGACAATGAGCAGTTCTTC.